What follows are 8 T cell receptor beta chains derived from one specimen sequenced in a study of graft-versus-host responses after intestinal transplantation. Using immunoSEQ multiplex PCR, the repertoire was profiled, and TCRdb retains in-frame clones only, with some absent. The sample comprises more than 65,000 clones, 80% to 95% of which are singletons, and 7.6% rests with the top ten. No antigen is known for these receptors. Source: unstimulated CD8+ T cells sorted from spleen or lymph node cells, taken before transplant. Receptors were obtained from a human donor who was the organ donor for an intestinal transplant.

The gene calls are TRBV5-1 and TRBJ2-5, with D maybe TRBD2 (6 bases). The V gene lost 5 bases and the J gene lost 5 bases, with 19 bases spanning the gap. Per the germline V gene, CDR1 is SGHRS and CDR2 is YFSETQ. The CDR3 length is 15 residues. CDR3 in DNA: TGCGCCAGCAGTGTAGCCGGAGGGCCTGGTGAGACCCAGTACTTC. Protein: CASSVAGGPGETQYF. Supplemented by reference TRBV5-1 and TRBJ2-5, the full variable domain reads KAGVTQTPRYLIKTRGQQVTLSCSPISGHRSVSWYQQTPGQGLQFLFEYFSETQRNKGNFPGRFSGRQFSNSRSEMNVSTLELGDSALYLCASSVAGGPGETQYFGPGTRLLVL.

The V and J genes are TRBV28 and TRBJ2-7; no clear D gene. Trimming pared 10 bases from V and 3 bases from J, leaving 10 bases between. This CDR3 region has 11 residues. Germline V gene data show CDR1 as MDHEN and CDR2 as SYDVKM. The CDR3 here is CATNEDYEQYF. CDR3 nucleotide sequence: TGTGCCACCAACGAAGACTACGAGCAGTACTTC.

The chain recombines TRBV7-2 with TRBJ1-6; no firm D call. The CDR3 runs to 14 residues. The V and J ends lost 4 bases and 7 bases respectively, with 11 bases between them. Germline V CDR1 and CDR2: SGHTA, FQGNSA. This CDR3 is CASSSRWRNSPLHF. The CDR3 DNA reads as TGTGCCAGCAGCTCACGTTGGAGGAATTCACCCCTCCACTTT. Supplemented by reference TRBV7-2 and TRBJ1-6, the full variable domain reads GAGVSQSPSNKVTEKGKDVELRCDPISGHTALYWYRQSLGQGLEFLIYFQGNSAPDKSGLPSDRFSAERTGGSVSTLTIQRTQQEDSAVYLCASSSRWRNSPLHFGNGTRLTVT.

V is TRBV2 and J is TRBJ1-1; 8 nucleotides line up with TRBD1. CDR3 size: 18 residues. The V segment lost 3 bases and the J segment 0 bases; nucleotides outside the gene matches: 12. Per germline, CDR1 SNHLY and CDR2 FYNNEI. Written as DNA, the CDR3 is TGTGCCAGCAGTGATTACGGTTTCTCGGGACAGGTGAACACTGAAGCTTTCTTT. Residues: CASSDYGFSGQVNTEAFF.

This clone was seen a handful of times. This chain connects TRBV6-1 to TRBJ2-1, with D possibly being TRBD1 or TRBD2 (5 bases each). The CDR3 is made up of 13 amino acids. Germline V CDR1 and CDR2: MNHNS, SASEGT. The V end was cut by 2 bases, the J end by 8 bases, with 10 bases between. The CDR3 here is CASSEWGRDEQFF. CDR3 in DNA: TGTGCCAGCAGTGAATGGGGACGGGATGAGCAGTTCTTC.

This clone has only one observation. The chain uses TRBV29-1 and TRBJ2-3; TRBD2 is a possible D gene (5 bases). Deletions cut 5 bases from V and 2 bases from J, with 14 bases between. Germline V gene lookup returns CDR1 SQVTM and CDR2 ANQGSEA. The CDR3 consists of 14 residues. The CDR3 is CSVTKDWITDTQYF. CDR3 coding DNA: TGCAGCGTTACGAAGGACTGGATCACAGATACGCAGTATTTT.

This chain links TRBV29-1 with TRBJ1-1; D remains ambiguous. The CDR3 is 12 residues long. From germline, CDR1 is SQVTM and CDR2 ANQGSEA. V shed 7 bases and J shed 7 bases, with 16 bases lying between them. This CDR3 reads CSARTTLFEAFF. CDR3 bases: TGCAGCGCCCGGACTACGCTCTTTGAAGCTTTCTTT.

The V call is TRBV19, the J call TRBJ2-3; 7 positions agree with TRBD2. Unmatched junction bases numbered 3, after V lost 3 bases and J lost 0 bases. The CDR3 has 15 residues. Germline V gene lookup returns CDR1 LNHDA and CDR2 SQIVND (reference sequence). CDR3 protein: CASSIGTISTDTQYF. The CDR3 nucleotides read TGTGCCAGTAGTATTGGGACTATTAGCACAGATACGCAGTATTTT.